Shown below are 32 T cell receptor beta chains from a single sample sequenced in a study of Ad26.COV2.S vaccination and SARS-CoV-2 variants. The repertoire was sequenced with immunoSEQ multiplex PCR; TCRdb's copy has only in-frame clones and lacks some. Altogether hundreds of thousands of clones are present, around 90% being singletons, with the ten largest covering about 1.5%. Treatment in this sample: some 20 received Ad26.COV2.S at low or high dose, single or two shots; several received placebo; per-sample allocation not given. Each sample was drawn 63 days after the first injection (of vaccine or placebo). The specimen comprised peripheral blood, sampled in a trial of Ad26.COV2.S vaccine versus placebo. The receptors were sampled from a person aged 18-60 years who received the Ad26.COV2.S COVID-19 vaccine or a placebo.

The chain is built from TRBV12-3 or TRBV12-4 and TRBJ2-7, with D maybe TRBD1 (6 bases). The CDR3 sequence is 13 residues long. V dropped 6 bases and J dropped 2 bases, with 11 bases sitting between them. In nucleotides, the CDR3 is TGTGCCAGCAGGGGACACATCACCTACGAGCAGTACTTC. It is translated as CASRGHITYEQYF.

The chain recombines TRBV3-1 (or the pseudogene TRBV3-2) with TRBJ1-3; D remains ambiguous. Germline V gene sequence: CDR1 LGHDT, CDR2 YNNKEL (reference sequence). V was shortened by 0 bases and J by 3 bases, with 12 bases between the two germline ends. The CDR3 has 16 amino acids. CDR3: CASSQEPGSGGNTIYF. DNA of the CDR3: TGTGCCAGCAGCCAAGAACCCGGGTCTGGTGGAAACACCATATATTTT.

CDR3 DNA: TGTGCCAGCAGCTCGGGACAGGGACAAAGCTCCTACAATGAGCAGTTCTTC. Translated, it gives CASSSGQGQSSYNEQFF. The chain links TRBV11-3 to TRBJ2-1, with 9 bases aligning to TRBD1. With 4 bases clipped from V and 0 bases from J, the junction kept 7 bases outside the gene matches. This CDR3 is built from 17 residues. Germline CDR1 reads SGHNT; CDR2 reads YENEEA.

This clone has a single count. The chain uses TRBV5-4 and TRBJ2-2, with D perhaps TRBD1 or TRBD2 (7 bases each). Germline V gene sequence: CDR1 SGHNT, CDR2 YYREEE (reference sequence). The CDR3 runs 17 residues. Trimming pared 7 bases from V and 7 bases from J, leaving 26 bases between. DNA for the CDR3: TGTGCCAGCGACTTCTGGACGGGGGGACAGCGGTACGGGGAGCTGTTTTTT. Protein sequence: CASDFWTGGQRYGELFF. The full variable domain, rest sourced from reference TRBV5-4 and TRBJ2-2, is ETGVTQSPTHLIKTRGQQVTLRCSSQSGHNTVSWYQQALGQGPQFIFQYYREEENGRGNFPPRFSGLQFPNYSSELNVNALELDDSALYLCASDFWTGGQRYGELFFGEGSRLTVL.

The chain employs TRBV19 and TRBJ2-1; D not certain. There are 12 residues in the CDR3. Per the germline V gene, CDR1 is LNHDA and CDR2 is SQIVND (reference sequence). With 5 bases removed from V and 6 bases from J, the gap between germline ends came to 8 bases. Here the CDR3 DNA reads TGTGCCAGTAGTTCCGTTTCCAATGAGCAGTTCTTC. Protein product: CASSSVSNEQFF.

The chain uses TRBV6-5 and TRBJ2-7; TRBD1 or TRBD2 may be the D gene (5 bases each). Per the germline V gene, CDR1 is MNHEY and CDR2 is SVGAGI. Trimming shortened V by 6 bases and J by 3 bases, and 18 bases separated the two germline ends. CDR3 length equals 15 residues. CDR3 in amino acids: CASSRDGIIGYEQYF. For the CDR3, the DNA is TGTGCCAGCAGCCGGGACGGAATAATTGGCTACGAGCAGTACTTC.

This chain joins TRBV12-5 and TRBJ2-1; D is undetermined. The germline V gene has CDR1 LGHNT and CDR2 FRNRAP. The CDR3 spans 11 residues. V was pared by 5 bases and J by 2 bases, with 1 base between. For the CDR3, the DNA is TGTGCTAGTGGTACCTACAATGAGCAGTTCTTC. It yields the protein CASGTYNEQFF. Full variable domain (remainder filled in from reference TRBV12-5 and TRBJ2-1): DARVTQTPRHKVTEMGQEVTMRCQPILGHNTVFWYRQTMMQGLELLAYFRNRAPLDDSGMPKDRFSAEMPDATLATLKIQPSEPRDSAVYFCASGTYNEQFFGPGTRLTVL.

The genes are TRBV6-5 and TRBJ2-5; D perhaps matches TRBD2 (6 bases). V lost 8 bases and J 5 bases, leaving 18 bases between the germline ends. The CDR3 contains 14 residues. Germline-derived CDR1 and CDR2 are MNHEY and SVGAGI. CDR3 DNA sequence: TGTGCCAGCCTCAAATCAGCGGGTCAGGAGACCCAGTACTTC. Protein: CASLKSAGQETQYF.

Turning to this clone: The sample contains more than one DNA sequence encoding this CDR3. The chain recombines TRBV12-3 or TRBV12-4 with TRBJ2-2; tentatively, D is TRBD2 (6 bases). V was trimmed by 6 bases and J by 6 bases, leaving 11 bases between them. The CDR3 sequence is 13 residues long. Here the CDR3 DNA reads TGTGCCAGCAGCCCTGGCGGGGCCGGGGAGCTGTTTTTT. It specifies CASSPGGAGELFF.

This clone is a singleton in its sample. The chain uses TRBV27 and TRBJ2-2; TRBD2 agrees at 12 bases. V gave up 9 bases and J gave up 3 bases; unmatched junction bases: 5. CDR1 is MNHEY and CDR2 is SMNVEV in the germline V gene (reference sequence). There are 15 residues in the CDR3. The CDR3 protein is CASRLAGDYTGELFF. In nucleotides, the CDR3 is TGTGCCAGTCGACTAGCGGGGGATTACACCGGGGAGCTGTTTTTT.

The chain couples TRBV9 to TRBJ2-3, with no clear D. The CDR3 is 14 amino acids. CDR1 and CDR2 from the germline V gene are SGDLS and YYNGEE. Trimming left V 5 bases short and J 0 bases short, with 10 bases between. CDR3 residues: CASSNGYSTDTQYF. The CDR3 nucleotides read TGTGCCAGCAGTAATGGGTACAGCACAGATACGCAGTATTTT.

V usage is TRBV19 and J usage is TRBJ1-5, with TRBD1 matching over 12 bases. CDR3 length: 16 residues. Germline V CDR1 and CDR2: LNHDA, SQIVND (reference sequence). The V gene end was trimmed by 7 bases and the J gene end by 6 bases; junction bases not matched to a gene: 10. The CDR3 sequence is CASTSGQGARSQPQHF. In DNA form, the CDR3 reads TGTGCCAGTACCTCGGGACAGGGGGCGCGTAGTCAGCCCCAGCATTTT.

The chain joins TRBV15 to TRBJ2-1, with 7 bases aligning to TRBD2. There are 14 residues in the CDR3. V lost 5 bases to trimming and J lost 0 bases; unmatched junction nucleotides: 1. CDR1 LNHNV and CDR2 YYDKDF come from the germline V gene (reference sequence). CDR3 sequence (DNA): TGTGCCACCAGCGGCGGGAGCTCCTACAATGAGCAGTTCTTC. Translating gives CATSGGSSYNEQFF.

This chain links TRBV19 with TRBJ2-1; 9 nucleotides match TRBD2. The germline gives CDR1 LNHDA, CDR2 SQIVND (reference sequence). V lost 4 bases to trimming and J lost 7 bases; unmatched junction nucleotides: 8. This CDR3 is 15 amino acids long. CDR3 residues: CASSTGGRAGNEQFF. For the CDR3, the DNA is TGTGCCAGTAGTACAGGCGGGAGGGCGGGTAATGAGCAGTTCTTC.

The chain employs TRBV18 and TRBJ2-3; D is unclear. The CDR3 consists of 15 residues. V was clipped by 0 bases and J by 1 base, with 8 bases between them. Germline lookup yields CDR1 KGHSH and CDR2 LQKENI. The CDR3 here is CASSPPELRTDTQYF. The DNA for the CDR3 is TGTGCCAGCTCACCACCGGAGCTGCGCACAGATACGCAGTATTTT.

The V gene is TRBV10-3, the J gene TRBJ1-4; D is perhaps TRBD1 (5 bases). Germline lookup yields CDR1 ENHRY and CDR2 SYGVKD. The CDR3 runs 15 residues. V gave up 0 bases and J gave up 7 bases, with 12 bases separating them. CDR3 sequence: CAISESRDLGEKLFF. The CDR3 DNA sequence: TGTGCCATCAGTGAGTCCAGGGACTTGGGTGAAAAACTGTTTTTT.

This chain uses TRBV7-2 with TRBJ2-3, with 9 bases identical to TRBD2. The CDR3 loop spans 19 amino acids. The junction had 20 bases not matched to a gene; V was cut back by 2 bases and J by 8 bases. Per germline, CDR1 SGHTA and CDR2 FQGNSA. CDR3 nucleotide sequence: TGTGCCAGCAGCTTAATCCGGTTGGGCGGGGGGGACCCCCGTGGTACGCAGTATTTT. This gives the protein CASSLIRLGGGDPRGTQYF.

The V and J genes are TRBV7-9 and TRBJ2-7; 9 nucleotides agree with TRBD2. The CDR3 loop spans 15 amino acids. The germline V gene encodes CDR1 SEHNR and CDR2 FQNEAQ (reference sequence). Germline trimming cut 5 bases from V and 7 bases from J; bases unmatched to any gene: 12. CDR3 in amino acids: CASSQEASGVREQYF. Written as DNA, the CDR3 is TGTGCCAGCAGCCAAGAGGCTAGCGGGGTTCGTGAGCAGTACTTC. The full variable domain, rest sourced from reference TRBV7-9 and TRBJ2-7, is DTGVSQNPRHKITKRGQNVTFRCDPISEHNRLYWYRQTLGQGPEFLTYFQNEAQLEKSRLLSDRFSAERPKGSFSTLEIQRTEQGDSAMYLCASSQEASGVREQYFGPGTRLTVT.

The genes are TRBV19 and TRBJ2-3, with 8 positions matching TRBD2. The germline gives CDR1 LNHDA, CDR2 SQIVND (reference sequence). There are 15 residues in the CDR3. The junction had 5 bases not matched to a gene; V was cut back by 5 bases and J by 1 base. CDR3 bases: TGTGCCAGTAGTGCCGGGGGGGCTCGCACAGATACGCAGTATTTT. Translating gives CASSAGGARTDTQYF.

The chain joins TRBV30 to TRBJ2-3; D not resolved. This CDR3 has 14 amino acids. Germline CDR1 and CDR2: GTSNPN and SVGIG (reference sequence). V shed 2 bases and J shed 0 bases, with 9 bases lying between them. CDR3 loop: CAWSSPWSTDTQYF. The CDR3 DNA reads as TGTGCCTGGAGTTCCCCTTGGAGCACAGATACGCAGTATTTT.

On this clone: The same CDR3 arises from other DNA sequences in this sample as well. The chain employs TRBV30 and TRBJ2-7; TRBD1 aligns across 7 bases. This CDR3 contains 13 residues. V was clipped by 0 bases and J by 3 bases; unmatched bases: 2. Germline lookup yields CDR1 GTSNPN and CDR2 SVGIG (reference sequence). CDR3 DNA: TGTGCCTGGAGTGTAGGGGGCCTCTACGAGCAGTACTTC. Its translation: CAWSVGGLYEQYF.

This chain uses TRBV7-9 with TRBJ2-7; D is perhaps TRBD1 (7 bases). V was shortened by 6 bases and J by 4 bases, with 13 bases between the two germline ends. CDR3 length equals 13 residues. In germline, CDR1 is SEHNR, CDR2 FQNEAQ (reference sequence). CDR3 coding DNA: TGTGCCAGCAGGACGACAGGGACTTACGAGCAGTACTTC. Encoded protein: CASRTTGTYEQYF.

This chain connects TRBV7-2 to TRBJ2-3; 8 nucleotides align to TRBD2. The trim removed 0 bases at V and 5 bases at J, leaving 7 bases unmatched. The CDR3 has 16 residues. CDR1 is SGHTA, CDR2 FQGNSA, per germline. The CDR3 loop reads CASSLARGGPGDTQYF. CDR3 bases: TGTGCCAGCAGCTTAGCTCGCGGGGGGCCGGGAGATACGCAGTATTTT.

The chain combines TRBV5-4 with TRBJ2-2, with a weak D call TRBD2 (6 bases). This CDR3 has 14 amino acids. Germline V CDR1 and CDR2: SGHNT, YYREEE (reference sequence). V was pared by 0 bases and J by 7 bases, with 10 bases between. CDR3 DNA: TGTGCCAGCAGCTTGGCACGCGGGGTCGGGGAGCTGTTTTTT. It specifies CASSLARGVGELFF.

V is TRBV15 and J is TRBJ1-1; D is uncertain. Germline V CDR1 and CDR2: LNHNV, YYDKDF (reference sequence). V was clipped by 1 base and J by 5 bases, with 11 bases between them. The CDR3 spans 14 residues. In DNA, the CDR3 is TGTGCCACCAGCAGAGTCGAGGGTTGGACTGAAGCTTTCTTT. It codes for CATSRVEGWTEAFF.

The gene calls are TRBV12-5 and TRBJ1-2; D may be TRBD1 (6 bases). This CDR3 comprises 12 residues. Trimming pared 6 bases from V and 7 bases from J, leaving 12 bases between. CDR1 and CDR2 from the germline V gene are LGHNT and FRNRAP. The CDR3 loop is CASGYRVTGYTF. The CDR3 bases are TGTGCTAGTGGGTACAGGGTGACTGGCTACACCTTC.

The gene calls are TRBV18 and TRBJ1-2; tentative D call: TRBD1 (5 bases). The CDR3 totals 13 residues. V was cut by 6 bases and J by 2 bases, with 10 bases left in between. Germline V gene sequence: CDR1 KGHSH, CDR2 LQKENI. The CDR3 is CASSSRENYGYTF. CDR3 in DNA: TGTGCCAGCTCGAGCAGGGAAAACTATGGCTACACCTTC.

The rearrangement joins TRBV10-3 to TRBJ2-1; 9 bases align to TRBD2. The CDR3 loop spans 15 amino acids. Trimming at V came to 11 bases and at J to 0 bases, leaving 8 bases not matched to a gene. Germline V CDR1 and CDR2: ENHRY, SYGVKD. Here the CDR3 DNA reads TGTGCCGTCTTAGCGGGGGACCCCTCCTACAATGAGCAGTTCTTC. Translation gives CAVLAGDPSYNEQFF.

This sequence joins TRBV27 and TRBJ1-2, with D possibly TRBD1 on 5 matching bases. The CDR3 has 15 residues. Trimming left V 0 bases short and J 1 base short, with 9 bases between. Germline V gene sequence: CDR1 MNHEY, CDR2 SMNVEV (reference sequence). CDR3 DNA sequence: TGTGCCAGCAGTTTATCGACAGAGGGTAACTATGGCTACACCTTC. This sequence encodes CASSLSTEGNYGYTF.

This clone has only one observation. The V and J genes are TRBV11-3 and TRBJ2-5, with 12 bases aligning to TRBD1. From germline, CDR1 is SGHNT and CDR2 YENEEA. The CDR3 loop spans 14 amino acids. With 5 bases clipped from V and 10 bases from J, the junction kept 8 bases outside the gene matches. CDR3 DNA sequence: TGTGCCAGCAGCGTCACCGGGACAGGGGGCATCCAGTACTTC. Protein product: CASSVTGTGGIQYF.

This rearrangement joins TRBV3-1 (or the pseudogene TRBV3-2) to TRBJ2-1; TRBD1 agrees at 9 bases. Per germline, CDR1 LGHDT and CDR2 YNNKEL (reference sequence). V was pared by 1 base and J by 6 bases, with 7 bases of the junction left unmatched. The CDR3 is 16 amino acids. The CDR3 loop reads CASSQGGQGISNEQFF. The CDR3 region has the DNA TGTGCCAGCAGCCAAGGGGGACAGGGAATCAGCAATGAGCAGTTCTTC.

Only one count was recorded for this clone. The chain uses TRBV2 and TRBJ2-5; perhaps TRBD2 as D (6 bases). CDR3 length equals 12 residues. Germline V lookup: CDR1 SNHLY, CDR2 FYNNEI. The V and J ends lost 6 bases and 5 bases respectively, with 10 bases between them. The CDR3 coding sequence is TGTGCCAGCAGCGGGGGTGGGGAGACCCAGTACTTC. Protein sequence: CASSGGGETQYF.